This TCR beta chain was observed in a study of CD8+CD57+ T cells in acquired aplastic anemia. Turning to the study itself: The sorted CD4+ and CD8+ cells yielded an average around 3.4 ug of DNA. Findings of the study overall: Levels of CD8+ Simpson's diversity were not significantly distinct in patients versus controls. Patients and controls shared under 30 CD8+ CDR3 sequences, highly expressed in patients.

Notes on this clonotype: Its antigen remains unknown.

The CDR3 is made up of 13 amino acids. V shed 6 bases and J shed 4 bases, with 12 bases lying between them. CDR1 and CDR2 from the germline V gene are ENHRY and SYGVKD. Profiling that covered TCR beta VDJ and CDR3 relied on genomic DNA as its template. TCRdb fed the reads into MiXCR, producing one record per CDR3 protein. The table includes more than 150,000 distinct CDR3 sequences, 40% to 50% detected once. The receptor comes from a human donor in good health. The rearrangement joins TRBV10-3 to TRBJ2-5; D gene unclear. Sequenced: sorted CD4+, CD8+, or CD8+CD57+ T cells (not recorded which) from PBMCs. In DNA form, the CDR3 reads TGTGCCATCAGGAGGCCAGCCGGAGAGACCCAGTACTTC. Translating gives CAIRRPAGETQYF.